This T cell receptor beta chain derives from a study of T cells in Graves' hyperthyroidism and ophthalmopathy. Amplification yielded TCR beta CDR3 regions, with RNA transcripts as the source. The primer set for the first-round RT-PCR of the TCR CDR3 was HTBI. Each CDR3 protein is one row after TCRdb ran MiXCR on the multiplex PCR reads. The sample lists 400,000 to 500,000 distinct CDR3 sequences; roughly an eighth were seen once. Germline V gene data show CDR1 as MDHEN and CDR2 as SYDVKM. There are 14 residues in the CDR3. V gave up 0 bases and J gave up 4 bases, with 9 bases separating them. The sample holds many counts of this clonotype.

This clonotype was obtained from a woman under 30 with Graves' hyperthyroidism. V gene TRBV28 combines with J gene TRBJ1-1; D is unresolved. Sample: blood. The CDR3 DNA reads as TGTGCCAGCAGTTTATGGGGGTCTGGCACTGAAGCTTTCTTT. It specifies CASSLWGSGTEAFF. The full variable domain, completed using reference TRBV28 and TRBJ1-1, is DVKVTQSSRYLVKRTGEKVFLECVQDMDHENMFWYRQDPGLGLRLIYFSYDVKMKEKGDIPEGYSVSREKKERFSLILESASTNQTSMYLCASSLWGSGTEAFFGQGTRLTVV.